The present TCR beta chain was sequenced within a study of shared clonotypes between healthy human individuals. V shed 2 bases, J shed 6 bases, and the junction held 9 bases outside the gene matches. The CDR3 has 16 amino acids. Per the germline V gene, CDR1 is SNHLY and CDR2 is FYNNEI. Donation came from healthy HIV-negative adults that had no recent acute infections or vaccinations. Splitting the CD4+ cells yielded a CD45RA+ naive subset and a CD45RA-negative memory subset. TCRdb's copy holds only in-frame clones and misses some; the assay was immunoSEQ multiplex PCR. The sample holds about 510,000 clones, 90% to 96% seen once.

Material: naive CD4+ T cells sorted from blood. Stated subset: CD45RA+ positively selected. This sequence joins TRBV2 and TRBJ2-1; TRBD2 matches at 8 bases. The clonotype comes from a woman between 25 and 40 years old in good health. The CDR3 DNA reads as TGTGCCAGCAGTGAACGCGAACTAGCGGTTACCAATGAGCAGTTCTTC. It translates to CASSERELAVTNEQFF.